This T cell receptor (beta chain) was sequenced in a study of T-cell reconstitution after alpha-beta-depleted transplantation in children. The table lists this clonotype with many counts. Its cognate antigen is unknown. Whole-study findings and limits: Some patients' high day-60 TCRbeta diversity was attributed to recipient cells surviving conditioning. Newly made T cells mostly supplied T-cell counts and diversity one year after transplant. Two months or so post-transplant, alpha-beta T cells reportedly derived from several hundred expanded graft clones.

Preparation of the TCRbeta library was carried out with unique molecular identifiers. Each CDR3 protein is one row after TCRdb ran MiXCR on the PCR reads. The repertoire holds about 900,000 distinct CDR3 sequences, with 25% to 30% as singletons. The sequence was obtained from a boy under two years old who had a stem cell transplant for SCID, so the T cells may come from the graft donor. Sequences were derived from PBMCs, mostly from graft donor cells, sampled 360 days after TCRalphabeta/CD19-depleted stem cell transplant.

DNA of the CDR3: TGTGCCAGCAGCTTCCACACCCGGGCCGAGCAGTACTTC. Amino acid sequence: CASSFHTRAEQYF. This chain uses TRBV5-5 with TRBJ2-7, with D hard to call. Trimming took 2 bases from V and 6 from J, leaving 12 bases between them. Germline loops: CDR1 SGHKS, CDR2 YYEKEE (reference sequence). The length of the CDR3 is 13 residues.